The clone carrying this TCR beta chain was seen a few times. The antigen remains unidentified. Amplification yielded TCR beta CDR3 regions, with RNA transcripts as the source. TCR CDR3 regions were first amplified by RT-PCR with HTBI primers. Via MiXCR, TCRdb re-called the multiplex PCR reads, giving one row per CDR3 protein. Among hundreds of thousands of distinct CDR3 sequences, around 15% were seen once, and the ten largest hold under 15%. The length of the CDR3 is 18 residues. Germline V gene sequence: CDR1 MGHRA, CDR2 YSYEKL. V shed 1 base and J 3 bases; nucleotides not matched to a gene: 12. The record originates from a study of T cells in Graves' hyperthyroidism and ophthalmopathy. Whole-study findings and limits: In simple terms, a model built on 13 V-J features told ophthalmopathy apart from stable hyperthyroidism.

Individuals with ophthalmopathy presented a Clinical Activity Score of at least 3, a NOSPECS grade of at least 4 and a duration under 3 months. A patient was excluded if there was uncontrolled infection, other autoimmune disease, pregnancy or lactation. On the basis of clinical symptoms, serum thyroxine and TRAb, thyroid ultrasound and orbital computed tomography, diagnoses were made. The sequenced sample consisted of blood. The chain uses TRBV4-1 and TRBJ2-4; the match to TRBD2 covers 7 bases. This clonotype originated in a woman between 45 and 60 years old with Graves' ophthalmopathy. In DNA form, the CDR3 reads TGCGCCAGCAGCCAAGGTAGCGAAGCGGGATATGGCAAAAACATTCAGTACTTC. Amino acid sequence: CASSQGSEAGYGKNIQYF.